One and the same sample provided the 22 T cell receptor beta chains below, sequenced in a study of T cell responses to AZD1222 COVID-19 vaccine. Only in-frame clones appear in the TCRdb table, and some are missing; sequencing was by immunoSEQ multiplex PCR. The profile shows under 150,000 clones, roughly 84% of them singletons. This specimen was peripheral blood, taken 28 days after the second AZD1222 dose. These receptors all stem from an adult who received the AZD1222 COVID-19 vaccine.

The chain recombines TRBV3-1 (or the pseudogene TRBV3-2) with TRBJ2-1; D gene unclear. Germline V CDR1 and CDR2: LGHDT, YNNKEL (reference sequence). CDR3 length: 13 residues. The V end was cut by 3 bases, the J end by 5 bases, with 8 bases between. CDR3 residues: CASSQSGNNEQFF. The CDR3 DNA reads as TGTGCCAGCAGCCAGAGTGGGAACAATGAGCAGTTCTTC.

The CDR3 spells CASSEWTGSETQYF. CDR3 nucleotide sequence: TGTGCCAGCAGTGAATGGACAGGGTCTGAGACCCAGTACTTC. This rearrangement joins TRBV25-1 to TRBJ2-5; 8 positions agree with TRBD1. Germline V gives CDR1 MGHDK, CDR2 SYGVNS. The CDR3 covers 14 residues. After removal of 1 base from V and 5 bases from J, the junction contained 3 bases not matched to a gene.

The V and J genes are TRBV4-1 and TRBJ2-3; D tentatively reads TRBD1 or TRBD2 (5 bases each). There are 15 residues in the CDR3. Germline assignment: CDR1 MGHRA and CDR2 YSYEKL. V was trimmed by 2 bases and J by 1 base, leaving 10 bases between them. The CDR3 region is CASSQLGDGTDTQYF. DNA of the CDR3: TGCGCCAGCAGCCAACTAGGGGACGGCACAGATACGCAGTATTTT.

V usage is TRBV7-3 and J usage is TRBJ2-3; 8 bases map to TRBD2. The CDR3 has 15 residues. Germline CDR1 reads SGHTA; CDR2 reads FQGTGA. With V trimmed by 5 bases and J by 2 bases, 6 bases remained unmatched. The CDR3 nucleotides are TGTGCCAGCAGCCGCGGGGGGCCGAACACAGATACGCAGTATTTT. Amino acids: CASSRGGPNTDTQYF.

The rearrangement uses TRBV2 and TRBJ1-4; D ambiguous. This CDR3 comprises 12 residues. Germline CDR1 and CDR2: SNHLY and FYNNEI. Trimming left V 4 bases short and J 7 bases short, with 7 bases between. CDR3 loop: CASSAWGEKLFF. The CDR3 DNA reads as TGTGCCAGCAGTGCCTGGGGTGAAAAACTGTTTTTT.

This sequence joins TRBV28 and TRBJ1-2; 11 bases are a match to TRBD1. CDR1 is MDHEN, CDR2 SYDVKM, per germline. CDR3 length equals 15 residues. The V and J ends lost 1 base and 7 bases, in that order; junction bases with no gene match: 5. The chain's CDR3 is CASSLLGQGVSGYTF. CDR3 coding DNA: TGTGCCAGCAGTTTATTGGGACAGGGGGTCTCTGGCTACACCTTC.

The count of this clone is one. The J gene is TRBJ1-1, the V gene TRBV19; D unclear. Germline values: CDR1 LNHDA, CDR2 SQIVND (reference sequence). V dropped 4 bases and J dropped 6 bases, with 18 bases sitting between them. CDR3 length: 15 residues. The DNA of the CDR3 is TGTGCCAGTAGTAAAGGGCAGAAGGAAAATCCTGAAGCTTTCTTT. It yields the protein CASSKGQKENPEAFF.

The chain is built from TRBV13 and TRBJ2-5; 8 nucleotides line up with TRBD2. V was clipped by 0 bases and J by 4 bases; unmatched bases: 7. Germline V lookup: CDR1 PRHDT, CDR2 FYEKMQ (reference sequence). The CDR3 has 16 residues. In DNA form, the CDR3 reads TGTGCCAGCAGCTTAGGCCTTCGGGGGGGCCTAGAGACCCAGTACTTC. Translation: CASSLGLRGGLETQYF.

The chain has TRBV6-5 and TRBJ1-2; D is unresolved. CDR3 length: 12 residues. V was trimmed by 0 bases and J by 8 bases, leaving 7 bases between them. CDR1 and CDR2 (germline): MNHEY, SVGAGI. The CDR3 spells CASSYSEGGYTF. DNA of the CDR3: TGTGCCAGCAGTTACTCGGAGGGAGGCTACACCTTC.

The rearrangement links TRBV7-9 to TRBJ2-2, with 8 bases identical to TRBD1. In germline, CDR1 is SEHNR, CDR2 FQNEAQ (reference sequence). The CDR3 is 15 amino acids. With 4 bases clipped from V and 4 bases from J, the junction kept 5 bases outside the gene matches. The CDR3 DNA reads as TGTGCCAGCAGCTCTCCGGGACAGGTCACCGGGGAGCTGTTTTTT. This gives the protein CASSSPGQVTGELFF.

The chain combines TRBV11-2 with TRBJ2-7; 11 bases match TRBD2. Per germline, CDR1 SGHAT and CDR2 FQNNGV. The CDR3 length is 16 residues. The junction had 7 bases not matched to a gene; V was cut back by 3 bases and J by 3 bases. The CDR3 reads CASSLSTGTSGYEQYF. CDR3 sequence (DNA): TGTGCCAGCAGCTTGTCGACCGGGACTAGCGGCTACGAGCAGTACTTC.

The rearrangement links TRBV7-9 to TRBJ1-6, with TRBD1 identical over 8 bases. This CDR3 comprises 15 residues. The V gene's germline CDR1 is SEHNR and CDR2 FQNEAQ (reference sequence). V lost 3 bases and J lost 6; bases outside the gene matches: 4. The CDR3: CASSFRTGINSPLHF. The CDR3 region has the DNA TGTGCCAGCAGCTTTAGGACAGGGATTAATTCACCCCTCCACTTT.

The chain recombines TRBV19 with TRBJ1-1; D perhaps matches TRBD1 (5 bases). Germline V gives CDR1 LNHDA, CDR2 SQIVND (reference sequence). CDR3 length equals 16 residues. The V end lost 3 bases, the J end lost 1 base, and 15 bases lay between the germline ends. The CDR3 spells CASSIAGSRPNTEAFF. The CDR3 coding sequence is TGTGCCAGTAGTATCGCAGGGTCCCGACCGAACACTGAAGCTTTCTTT.

DNA of the CDR3: TGTGCCAGCAGATATCAAGTTATAGGTGACTATGGCTACACCTTC. Its translation is CASRYQVIGDYGYTF. The rearrangement links TRBV6-5 to TRBJ1-2; D not certain. Germline V CDR1 and CDR2: MNHEY, SVGAGI. Deletions cut 6 bases from V and 3 bases from J, with 17 bases between. The CDR3 contains 15 residues.

This rearrangement joins TRBV20-1 to TRBJ1-2; D unclear. The germline V and J ends were trimmed by 6 bases and 3 bases, with 8 bases remaining between them. CDR1 is DFQATT, CDR2 SNEGSKA, per germline (reference sequence). This CDR3 contains 11 residues. CDR3 residues: CSAPTDYGYTF. As DNA, the CDR3 is TGCAGTGCCCCGACGGACTATGGCTACACCTTC.

This chain links TRBV9 with TRBJ1-3; a weak D match, TRBD1 (6 bases). Trimming removed 2 bases at V and 3 bases at J, with 12 bases between. CDR1 is SGDLS and CDR2 is YYNGEE in the germline V gene. The CDR3 contains 15 residues. In DNA, the CDR3 is TGTGCCAGCAGCGTCGGGGGGCTGGGTGGAAACACCATATATTTT. This codes for CASSVGGLGGNTIYF.

The chain has TRBV7-2 and TRBJ1-4; 7 positions agree with TRBD1. CDR1 is SGHTA, CDR2 FQGNSA, per germline. This CDR3 region has 14 residues. The J segment lost 3 bases and the V segment lost 6 bases, leaving 4 bases of the junction unmatched. The CDR3 region has the DNA TGTGCCAGCAGGAGGGGGCGTCCTAATGAAAAACTGTTTTTT. This encodes CASRRGRPNEKLFF.

The chain uses TRBV7-2 and TRBJ1-6; possibly TRBD1 for D (6 bases). This CDR3 spans 13 amino acids. Germline CDR1 is SGHTA and CDR2 is FQGNSA. V lost 4 bases to trimming and J lost 10 bases, with 11 bases between them. The CDR3 coding sequence is TGTGCCAGCAGCTCTACAGGGAACTCACCCCTCCACTTT. It specifies CASSSTGNSPLHF.

The V and J genes are TRBV2 and TRBJ1-5, with D uncertain. Deletions cut 6 bases from V and 4 bases from J, with 10 bases between. CDR3 length equals 13 residues. CDR1 is SNHLY and CDR2 is FYNNEI in the germline V gene. CDR3 in DNA: TGTGCCAGCAGAGGTTTAGTAAATCAGCCCCAGCATTTT. Translation gives CASRGLVNQPQHF.

The V call is TRBV15, the J call TRBJ2-3, with 9 bases lining up with TRBD1. This CDR3 region has 14 residues. The trim removed 8 bases at V and 1 base at J, leaving 4 bases unmatched. Germline CDR1 reads LNHNV; CDR2 reads YYDKDF (reference sequence). CDR3 nucleotides: TGTGCCACCCGCCGGGACAGGGGCACAGATACGCAGTATTTT. Residues: CATRRDRGTDTQYF.

As to this clone: In the same sample, other DNA sequences code for this CDR3. The chain employs TRBV9 and TRBJ1-6; 7 positions match TRBD1. The V gene end was trimmed by 0 bases and the J gene end by 8 bases; junction bases not matched to a gene: 2. Germline assignment: CDR1 SGDLS and CDR2 YYNGEE. The length of the CDR3 is 14 residues. The DNA for the CDR3 is TGTGCCAGCAGCGTAGGTCAGGGGGATTCACCCCTCCACTTT. This codes for CASSVGQGDSPLHF.

The chain couples TRBV20-1 to TRBJ2-2; TRBD1 is a possible D gene (6 bases). The CDR3 length is 11 residues. V was pared by 6 bases and J by 8 bases, with 10 bases between. Per germline, CDR1 DFQATT and CDR2 SNEGSKA (reference sequence). DNA for the CDR3: TGCAGTGCCAACAGGGCTGGGGAGCTGTTTTTT. Protein: CSANRAGELFF.